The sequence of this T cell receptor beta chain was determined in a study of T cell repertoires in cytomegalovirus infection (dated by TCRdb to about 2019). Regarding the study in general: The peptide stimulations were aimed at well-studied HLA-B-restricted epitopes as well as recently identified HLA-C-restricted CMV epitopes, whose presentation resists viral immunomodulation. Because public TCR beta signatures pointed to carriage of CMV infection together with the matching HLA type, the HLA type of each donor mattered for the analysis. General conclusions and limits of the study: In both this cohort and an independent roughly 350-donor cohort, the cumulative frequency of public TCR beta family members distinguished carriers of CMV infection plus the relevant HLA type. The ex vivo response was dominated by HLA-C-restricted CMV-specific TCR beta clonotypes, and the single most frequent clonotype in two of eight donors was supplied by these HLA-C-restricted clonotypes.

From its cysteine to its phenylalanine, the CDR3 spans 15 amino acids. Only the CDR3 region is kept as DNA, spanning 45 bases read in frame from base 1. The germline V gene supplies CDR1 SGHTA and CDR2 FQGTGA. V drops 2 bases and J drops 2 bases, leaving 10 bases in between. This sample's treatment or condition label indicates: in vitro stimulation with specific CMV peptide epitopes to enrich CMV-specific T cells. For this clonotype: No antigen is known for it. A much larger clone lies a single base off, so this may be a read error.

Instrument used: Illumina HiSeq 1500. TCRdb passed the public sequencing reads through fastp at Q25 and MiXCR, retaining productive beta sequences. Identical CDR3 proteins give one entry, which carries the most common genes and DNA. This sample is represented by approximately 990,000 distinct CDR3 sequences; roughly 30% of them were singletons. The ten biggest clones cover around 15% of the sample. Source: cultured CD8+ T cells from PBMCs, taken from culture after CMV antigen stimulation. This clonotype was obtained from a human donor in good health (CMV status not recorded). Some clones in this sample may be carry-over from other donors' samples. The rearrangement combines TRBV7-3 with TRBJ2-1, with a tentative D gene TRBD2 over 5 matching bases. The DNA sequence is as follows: TGTGCCAGCAGCTTATACGGGGTCCCCTACAATGAGCAGTTCTTC. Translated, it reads CASSLYGVPYNEQFF.